Given below is one TCR beta chain in context. Its target is not known. This likely reflects a read error, since a far larger clone is one base away. CDR3 length: 16 amino acids. Per germline, CDR1 SGHVS and CDR2 FQNEAQ. This specimen belongs to a study of regulatory T cells in long-lasting Graves disease. Study-level findings and limits: Thyroid tissue was not sampled; only peripheral blood was. Persistent disease preferred TRBV28, TRBJ1-2 and TRBJ2-5; new disease, TRBV20-1 and TRBJ2-1. Persistent-disease Graves' patients showed less TCR diversity than new cases.

Specified time point: persistent/refractory GD, antithyroid drugs over 5 years with positive TRAb. Scientists built the TCR library using RNA that was extracted from PBMCs. Libraries of TCR beta came from iRepertoire HTBI primers plus Arm-PCR of CDR3 regions. In the authors' workflow: Samples collectively showed more than 55 TRBV and approximately 15 TRBJ segments. TCRdb reanalysed the multiplex PCR reads using MiXCR and keeps one entry per CDR3 protein. The V and J calls, along with clone size, are taken from TCRdb and not from the paper's own processing. The sample lists roughly 400,000 distinct CDR3 sequences, around 20% seen once, with approximately 15% in the top ten.

The rearrangement links TRBV7-8 to TRBJ2-7; D may be TRBD2 (6 bases). Near its end, the DNA agrees better with TRBJ2-5, so the J call may be wrong. Sequencing used peripheral blood mononuclear cells (PBMCs), obtained when the disease was refractory, from a patient treated with antithyroid drugs. The receptor was isolated from a female donor with Graves disease. CDR3 sequence: CASSPTPRRGKETQYF. The CDR3 DNA sequence: TGTGCCAGCAGCCCAACCCCAAGGCGCGGGAAAGAGACCCAGTACTTC.